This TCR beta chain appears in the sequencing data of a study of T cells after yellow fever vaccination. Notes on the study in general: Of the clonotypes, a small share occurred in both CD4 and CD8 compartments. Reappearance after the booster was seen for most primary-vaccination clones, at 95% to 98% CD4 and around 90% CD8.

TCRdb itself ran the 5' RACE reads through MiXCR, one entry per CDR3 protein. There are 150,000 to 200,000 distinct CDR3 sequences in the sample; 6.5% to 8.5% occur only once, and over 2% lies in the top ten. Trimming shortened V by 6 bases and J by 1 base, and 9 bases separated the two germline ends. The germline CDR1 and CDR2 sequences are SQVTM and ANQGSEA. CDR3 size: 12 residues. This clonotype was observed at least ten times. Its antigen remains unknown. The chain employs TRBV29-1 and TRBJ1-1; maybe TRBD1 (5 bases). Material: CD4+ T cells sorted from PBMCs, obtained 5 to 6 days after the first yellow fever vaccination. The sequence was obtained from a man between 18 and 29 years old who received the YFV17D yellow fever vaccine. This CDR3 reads CSVGDRNTEAFF. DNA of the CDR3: TGCAGCGTGGGAGACAGGAACACTGAAGCTTTCTTT.